The 3 T cell receptor beta chains in this list originate from one sample, sequenced in a study of post-analysis software for immune sequencing data. Sequencing libraries made from TCR beta cDNA carried unique molecular identifiers. MiXCR, applied by TCRdb to the PCR reads, yields one record per CDR3 protein. The sample has approximately 770,000 distinct CDR3 sequences, 35% to 55% seen once; the top ten hold roughly 4.5%. Which antigens these TCRs recognize remains unknown. Findings and limits, study-wide: The study found TRBV5-6, TRBV5-1 and TRBV20-1 among four to six TRBV segments more frequent in patients than controls.

Sequencing input: blood. The receptors originated from a girl aged 10 to 17 with multiple sclerosis.

For the CDR3, the DNA is TGTGCTAGTCAGGGTAGGACCGGGGAGCTGTTTTTT. Protein sequence: CASQGRTGELFF. The V call is TRBV12-5, the J call TRBJ2-2; the D gene is possibly TRBD1 (5 bases). CDR3 length: 12 residues. The V gene lost 8 bases and the J gene lost 5 bases, with 9 bases spanning the gap. Germline V gene lookup returns CDR1 LGHNT and CDR2 FRNRAP.

This clonotype was seen more than once but under ten times. V gene TRBV27 combines with J gene TRBJ2-1, with TRBD1 as a possible D gene (6 bases). Germline V lookup: CDR1 MNHEY, CDR2 SMNVEV (reference sequence). The CDR3 contains 18 residues. V shed 3 bases and J shed 4 bases, with 22 bases lying between them. CDR3 residues: CASSFQDPRGSRYNEQFF. CDR3 nucleotides: TGTGCCAGCAGTTTCCAGGATCCTAGGGGGAGTAGGTACAATGAGCAGTTCTTC.

This chain joins TRBV7-9 and TRBJ1-4; tentative D call: TRBD1 (5 bases). Trimming took off 5 bases at V and 14 bases at J, with 15 bases between the two ends. Germline V gene sequence: CDR1 SEHNR, CDR2 FQNEAQ (reference sequence). This CDR3 is built from 12 residues. In nucleotides, the CDR3 is TGTGCCAGCAGCCTCAGGGACTTTACCCTGTTTTTT. This gives the protein CASSLRDFTLFF.